This entry features one T cell receptor (beta chain) sequence. Antigen: not known. This sample stems from a study of beta chain features in type 1 diabetes. Study observations and caveats: PCR, the amplification step, might favor shorter templates, equally in patients and controls. Researchers could not determine here whether HLA type influences TCRB rearrangement.

Every isolated RNA sample was fully reverse transcribed, so sequencing captured expressed TCRB transcripts. Repertoires were generated with immunoSEQ multiplex PCR, while TCRdb's copy carries only in-frame clones and drops some. The sample has approximately 380,000 clones; over 12% are singletons. Sequenced material: naive CD4+ T cells from blood. This TCR derives from a woman aged 18-29 years in good health.

The CDR3 region is CSTSTGSYEQYF. DNA of the CDR3: TGCAGCACCTCGACAGGGTCCTACGAGCAGTACTTC. The V gene is TRBV29-1, the J gene TRBJ2-7, with 7 bases lining up with TRBD1. The germline V gene has CDR1 SQVTM and CDR2 ANQGSEA. V lost 8 bases and J lost 1; bases outside the gene matches: 5. This CDR3 is 12 amino acids long.